This is a list of T cell receptor beta chains from one sample in a study of control samples from healthy donors and cancer patients. Using immunoSEQ multiplex PCR, the repertoire was profiled, and TCRdb retains in-frame clones only, with some absent. The sample lists 200,000 or so clones, about 90% seen once, with about 2% in the top ten. Source material: blood. These receptor sequences come from a man aged 25 to 45 in good health. Both conserved end residues are part of each CDR3.

CASGVFTSTDTQYF	TRBV5-1	TRBJ2-3	14
CASSWTRPYEQYF	TRBV2	TRBJ2-7	13
CASSLAGTNYGYTF	TRBV7-9	TRBJ1-2	14
CASSSNRGRDEKLFF	TRBV7-6	TRBJ1-4	15
CASSQTRRPSYNEQFF	TRBV3-1/TRBV3-2	TRBJ2-1	16
CASSRRVSETEAFF	TRBV3-1/TRBV3-2	TRBJ1-1	14
CASSQLNTEAFF	TRBV3-1/TRBV3-2	TRBJ1-1	12
CASSIGAEANYGYTF	TRBV19	TRBJ1-2	15
CAISGRLGTGELFF	TRBV4-1	TRBJ2-2	14
CATIPAVGNTIYF	TRBV25-1	TRBJ1-3	13
CASSLRDRRSNQPQHF	TRBV19	TRBJ1-5	16
CASSLWGNTEAFF	TRBV6-5	TRBJ1-1	13
CARFPAPTNEKLFF	TRBV19	TRBJ1-4	14
CAWSGPEGYGYTF	TRBV30	TRBJ1-2	13
CASSASGGGTDTQYF	TRBV9	TRBJ2-3	15
CASSVGGLGAEQYF	TRBV25-1	TRBJ2-7	14
CASIMDSSYGYTF	TRBV7-9	TRBJ1-2	13
CASSLDYSGGGWYNEQFF	TRBV11-3	TRBJ2-1	18
CASSPTSGGRGYF	TRBV7-3	TRBJ2-3	13
CASRDSAGLHNEQFF	TRBV27	TRBJ2-1	15
CASSPGTGNTEAFF	TRBV18	TRBJ1-1	14
CASSPGGVQGDTEAFF	TRBV5-4	TRBJ1-1	16
CASSLTDSKAFF	TRBV3-1/TRBV3-2	TRBJ1-1	12
CASNPRGRENEQFF	TRBV5-4	TRBJ2-1	14
CASSLNLYEQYF	TRBV7-9	TRBJ2-7	12
CASGGVYTDTQYF	TRBV6-5	TRBJ2-3	13
CAWSPTGYSEQYF	TRBV30	TRBJ2-7	13
CASSGRPNTEAFF	TRBV6-5	TRBJ1-1	13
CSARGSGYQFF	TRBV20-1	TRBJ2-1	11
CASSSRQGNSGNTIYF	TRBV5-1	TRBJ1-3	16
CASSKPPGNQPQHF	TRBV19	TRBJ1-5	14
CASSFVGGVDGYTF	TRBV13	TRBJ1-2	14
CASSEAGTANYNEQFF	TRBV6-1	TRBJ2-1	16